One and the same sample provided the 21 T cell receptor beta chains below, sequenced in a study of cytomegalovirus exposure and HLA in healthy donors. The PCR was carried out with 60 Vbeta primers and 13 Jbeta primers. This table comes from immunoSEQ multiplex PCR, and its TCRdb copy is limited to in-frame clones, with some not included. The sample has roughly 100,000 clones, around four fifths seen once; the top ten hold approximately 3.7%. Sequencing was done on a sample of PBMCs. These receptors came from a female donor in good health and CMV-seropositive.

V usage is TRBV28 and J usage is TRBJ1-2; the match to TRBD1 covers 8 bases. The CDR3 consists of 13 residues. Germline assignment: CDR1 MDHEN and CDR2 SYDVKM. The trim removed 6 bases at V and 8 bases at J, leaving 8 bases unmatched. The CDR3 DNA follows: TGTGCCAGCAGGACAGGGGTTAGCCGAGGCTACACCTTC. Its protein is CASRTGVSRGYTF.

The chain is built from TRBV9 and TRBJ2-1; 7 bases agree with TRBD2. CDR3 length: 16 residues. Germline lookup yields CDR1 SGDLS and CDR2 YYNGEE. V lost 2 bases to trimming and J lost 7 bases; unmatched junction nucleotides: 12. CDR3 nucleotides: TGTGCCAGCAGCGTGGGACTGGCGGGAGAGAAGAATGAGCAGTTCTTC. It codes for CASSVGLAGEKNEQFF.

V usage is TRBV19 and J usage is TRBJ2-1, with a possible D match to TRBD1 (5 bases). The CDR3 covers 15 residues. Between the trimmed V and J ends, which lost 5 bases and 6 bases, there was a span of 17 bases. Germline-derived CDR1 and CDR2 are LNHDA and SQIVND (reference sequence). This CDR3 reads CASSLARAPLNEQFF. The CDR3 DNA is TGTGCCAGTAGTTTGGCCAGGGCCCCTCTCAATGAGCAGTTCTTC.

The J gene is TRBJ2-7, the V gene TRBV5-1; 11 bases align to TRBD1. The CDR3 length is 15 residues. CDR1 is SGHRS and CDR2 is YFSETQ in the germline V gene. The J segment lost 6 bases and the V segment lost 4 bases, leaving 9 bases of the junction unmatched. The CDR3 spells CASSPRTGGNSEQYF. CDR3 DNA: TGCGCCAGCAGCCCTAGGACAGGGGGCAATTCCGAGCAGTACTTC.

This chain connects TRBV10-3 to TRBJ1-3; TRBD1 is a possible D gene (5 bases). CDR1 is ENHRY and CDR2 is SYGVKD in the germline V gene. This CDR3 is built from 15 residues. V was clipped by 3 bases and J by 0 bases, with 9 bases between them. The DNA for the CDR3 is TGTGCCATCAGTGAAGGTGACAGCTCTGGAAACACCATATATTTT. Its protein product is CAISEGDSSGNTIYF.

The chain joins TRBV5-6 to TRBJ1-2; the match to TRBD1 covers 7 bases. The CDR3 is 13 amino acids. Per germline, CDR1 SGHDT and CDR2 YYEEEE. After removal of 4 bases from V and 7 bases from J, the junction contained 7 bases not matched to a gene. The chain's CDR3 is CASSLTGSGGYTF. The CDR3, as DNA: TGTGCCAGCAGCCTGACAGGGTCTGGTGGCTACACCTTC. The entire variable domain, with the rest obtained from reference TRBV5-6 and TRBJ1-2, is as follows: DAGVTQSPTHLIKTRGQQVTLRCSPKSGHDTVSWYQQALGQGPQFIFQYYEEEERQRGNFPDRFSGHQFPNYSSELNVNALLLGDSALYLCASSLTGSGGYTFGSGTRLTVV.

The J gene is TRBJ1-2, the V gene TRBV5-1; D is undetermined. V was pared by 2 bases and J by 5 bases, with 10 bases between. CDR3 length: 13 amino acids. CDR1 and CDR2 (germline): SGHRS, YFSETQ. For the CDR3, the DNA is TGCGCCAGCAGCTTTGGGCCACAATATGGCTACACCTTC. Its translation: CASSFGPQYGYTF.

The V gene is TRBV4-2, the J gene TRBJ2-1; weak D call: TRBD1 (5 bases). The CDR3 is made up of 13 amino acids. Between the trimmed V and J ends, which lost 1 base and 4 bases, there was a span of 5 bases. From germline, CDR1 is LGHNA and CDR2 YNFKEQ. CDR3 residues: CASSQGQYNEQFF. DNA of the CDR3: TGTGCCAGCAGCCAAGGACAGTACAATGAGCAGTTCTTC.

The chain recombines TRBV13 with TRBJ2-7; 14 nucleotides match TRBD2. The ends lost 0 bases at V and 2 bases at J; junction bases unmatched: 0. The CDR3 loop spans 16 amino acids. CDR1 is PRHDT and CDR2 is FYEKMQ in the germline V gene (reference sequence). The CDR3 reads CASSLGTSGRAYEQYF. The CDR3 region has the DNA TGTGCCAGCAGCTTAGGGACTAGCGGGAGGGCCTACGAGCAGTACTTC.

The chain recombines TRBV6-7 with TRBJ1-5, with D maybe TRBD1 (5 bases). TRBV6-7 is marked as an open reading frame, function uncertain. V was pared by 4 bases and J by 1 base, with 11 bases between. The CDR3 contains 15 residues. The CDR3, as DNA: TGTGCCAGCAGTTCGATACAGGTGAGCAATCAGCCCCAGCATTTT. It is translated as CASSSIQVSNQPQHF.

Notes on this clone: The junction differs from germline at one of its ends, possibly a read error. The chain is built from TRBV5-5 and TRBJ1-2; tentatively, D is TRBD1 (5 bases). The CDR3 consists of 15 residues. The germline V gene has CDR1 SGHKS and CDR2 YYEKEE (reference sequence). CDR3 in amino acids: CASSLAELIGDGYPF. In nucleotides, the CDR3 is TGTGCCAGCAGCTTGGCTGAACTGATAGGGGATGGCTACCCCTTC.

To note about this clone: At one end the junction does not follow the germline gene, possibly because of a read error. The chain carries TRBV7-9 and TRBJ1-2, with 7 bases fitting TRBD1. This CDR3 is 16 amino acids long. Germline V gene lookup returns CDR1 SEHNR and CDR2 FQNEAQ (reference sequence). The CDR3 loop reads CSSSDSGTDNNYGYTF. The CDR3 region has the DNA TGTTCCAGCAGCGATTCCGGGACAGATAATAACTATGGCTACACCTTC.

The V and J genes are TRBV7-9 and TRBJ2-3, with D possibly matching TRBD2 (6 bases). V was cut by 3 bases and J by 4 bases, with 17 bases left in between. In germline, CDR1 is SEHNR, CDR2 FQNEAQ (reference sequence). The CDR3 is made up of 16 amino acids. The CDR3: CASSFIKRAPADTQYF. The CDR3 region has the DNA TGTGCCAGCAGCTTCATCAAGCGGGCGCCCGCAGATACGCAGTATTTT.

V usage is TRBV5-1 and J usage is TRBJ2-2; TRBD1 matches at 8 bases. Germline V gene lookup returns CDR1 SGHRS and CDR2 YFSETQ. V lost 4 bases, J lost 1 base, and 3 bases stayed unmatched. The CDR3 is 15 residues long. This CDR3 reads CASSTGTGNTGELFF. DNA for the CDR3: TGCGCCAGCAGCACAGGGACAGGGAACACCGGGGAGCTGTTTTTT.

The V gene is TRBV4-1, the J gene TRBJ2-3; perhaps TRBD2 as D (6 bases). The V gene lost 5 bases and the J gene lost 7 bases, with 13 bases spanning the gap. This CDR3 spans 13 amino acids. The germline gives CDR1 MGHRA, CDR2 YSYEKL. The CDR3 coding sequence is TGCGCCAGCAGCACGGGAGTACTTTATACGCAGTATTTT. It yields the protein CASSTGVLYTQYF.

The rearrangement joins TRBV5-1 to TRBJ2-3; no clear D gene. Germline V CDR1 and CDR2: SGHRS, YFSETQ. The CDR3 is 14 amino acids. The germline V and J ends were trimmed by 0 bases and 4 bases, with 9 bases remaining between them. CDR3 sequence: CASSLAVLADTQYF. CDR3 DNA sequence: TGCGCCAGCAGCTTGGCGGTCCTTGCAGATACGCAGTATTTT.

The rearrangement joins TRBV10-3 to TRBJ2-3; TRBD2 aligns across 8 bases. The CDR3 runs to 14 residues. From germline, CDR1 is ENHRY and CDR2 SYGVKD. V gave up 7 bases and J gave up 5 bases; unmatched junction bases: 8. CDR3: CAITSGGPIDTQYF. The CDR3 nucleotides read TGTGCCATCACTTCGGGGGGGCCGATAGATACGCAGTATTTT.

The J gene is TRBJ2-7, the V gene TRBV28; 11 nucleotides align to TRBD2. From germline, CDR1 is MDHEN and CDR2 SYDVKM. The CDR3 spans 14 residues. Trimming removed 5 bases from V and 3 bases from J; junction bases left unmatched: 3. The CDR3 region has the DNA TGTGCCAGCAGTCCACTAGCGGGAGTCTACGAGCAGTACTTC. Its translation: CASSPLAGVYEQYF.

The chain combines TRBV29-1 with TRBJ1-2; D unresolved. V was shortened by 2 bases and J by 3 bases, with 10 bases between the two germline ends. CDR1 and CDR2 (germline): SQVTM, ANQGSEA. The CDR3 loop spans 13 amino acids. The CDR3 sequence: CSVEREADYGYTF. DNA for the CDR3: TGCAGCGTTGAAAGGGAGGCGGACTATGGCTACACCTTC.

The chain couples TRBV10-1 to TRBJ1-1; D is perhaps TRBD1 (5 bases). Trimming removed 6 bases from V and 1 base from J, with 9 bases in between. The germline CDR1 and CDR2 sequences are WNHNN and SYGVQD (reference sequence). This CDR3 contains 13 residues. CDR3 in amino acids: CASSREQNTEAFF. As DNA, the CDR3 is TGCGCCAGCAGCAGGGAACAGAACACTGAAGCTTTCTTT.

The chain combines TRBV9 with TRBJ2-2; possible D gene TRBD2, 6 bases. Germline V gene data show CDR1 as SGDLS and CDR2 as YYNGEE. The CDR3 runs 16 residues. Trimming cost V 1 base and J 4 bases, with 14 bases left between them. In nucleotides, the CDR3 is TGTGCCAGCAGCGTATCGTCGAGTAGCGGCACCGGGGAGCTGTTTTTT. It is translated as CASSVSSSSGTGELFF.